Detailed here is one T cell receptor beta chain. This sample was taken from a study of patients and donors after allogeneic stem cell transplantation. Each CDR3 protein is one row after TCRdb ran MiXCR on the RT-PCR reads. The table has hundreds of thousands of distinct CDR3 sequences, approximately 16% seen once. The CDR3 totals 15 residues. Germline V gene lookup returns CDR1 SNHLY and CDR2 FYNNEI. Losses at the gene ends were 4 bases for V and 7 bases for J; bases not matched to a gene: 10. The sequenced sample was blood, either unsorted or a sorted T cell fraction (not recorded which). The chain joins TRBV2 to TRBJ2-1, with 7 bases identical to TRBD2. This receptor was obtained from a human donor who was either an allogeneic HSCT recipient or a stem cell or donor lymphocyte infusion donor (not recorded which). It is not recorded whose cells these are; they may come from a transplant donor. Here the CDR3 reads CASSGGLAAGNEQFF. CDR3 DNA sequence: TGTGCCAGCAGTGGAGGGCTAGCGGCTGGGAATGAGCAGTTCTTC.